These 18 T cell receptor beta chains share one sample of origin, sequenced in a study of blood T cell repertoires in COVID-19. The table came from immunoSEQ multiplex PCR; TCRdb's copy has only in-frame clones and leaves some out. The sample lists fewer than 75,000 clones; almost 95% were seen once. The sequenced sample was peripheral blood. These receptors all come from a man aged 50 to 59 with active COVID-19.

The rearrangement uses TRBV7-2 and TRBJ2-7; 7 nucleotides match TRBD1. With V trimmed by 1 base and J by 2 bases, 2 bases remained unmatched. In germline, CDR1 is SGHTA, CDR2 FQGNSA. The CDR3 length is 14 residues. The CDR3 nucleotides read TGTGCCAGCAGCTTAGGGGGACAGACCTACGAGCAGTACTTC. Translation: CASSLGGQTYEQYF.

The J gene is TRBJ1-6, the V gene TRBV30, with D maybe TRBD1 (5 bases). The CDR3 contains 14 residues. Germline V CDR1 and CDR2: GTSNPN, SVGIG (reference sequence). Trimming shortened V by 7 bases and J by 9 bases, and 19 bases separated the two germline ends. The CDR3 bases are TGTGCCTACCTCCCCGGGCAGGGTGGTTCACCCCTCCACTTT. It is translated as CAYLPGQGGSPLHF.

The chain links TRBV6-5 to TRBJ1-1, with 7 bases fitting TRBD1. This CDR3 has 14 residues. Germline V gives CDR1 MNHEY, CDR2 SVGAGI. V shed 6 bases and J 4 bases; nucleotides not matched to a gene: 8. The CDR3: CASSSGTESTEAFF. The CDR3 bases are TGTGCCAGCAGCTCCGGGACAGAGAGCACTGAAGCTTTCTTT.

The V gene is TRBV5-4, the J gene TRBJ1-1, with a tentative D call TRBD1 (5 bases). The germline gives CDR1 SGHNT, CDR2 YYREEE (reference sequence). There are 13 residues in the CDR3. The V end lost 3 bases, the J end lost 8 bases, and 14 bases lay between the germline ends. Here the CDR3 reads CASSWRDYGEAFF. CDR3 DNA: TGTGCCAGCAGCTGGAGGGACTATGGAGAAGCTTTCTTT.

The rearrangement joins TRBV10-3 to TRBJ2-1, with D maybe TRBD1 (6 bases). This CDR3 spans 16 amino acids. V lost 8 bases, J lost 5 bases, and 22 bases lay in between. Germline CDR1 reads ENHRY; CDR2 reads SYGVKD. The CDR3 spells CAIASLFGTTNNEQFF. CDR3 coding DNA: TGTGCCATCGCCTCTCTTTTCGGGACAACTAACAATGAGCAGTTCTTC.

CDR3 nucleotides: TGTGCCATCAGTCTTGGGGACTCTGCCACAGATACGCAGTATTTT. Encoded protein: CAISLGDSATDTQYF. This sequence joins TRBV10-3 and TRBJ2-3; the D gene is possibly TRBD2 (6 bases). The length of the CDR3 is 15 residues. From germline, CDR1 is ENHRY and CDR2 SYGVKD. V lost 5 bases to trimming and J lost 2 bases, with 14 bases between them.

The chain joins TRBV5-1 to TRBJ2-1; TRBD2 aligns across 7 bases. Germline loops: CDR1 SGHRS, CDR2 YFSETQ. The CDR3 length is 15 residues. J lost 0 bases, V lost 4 bases, and 4 bases had no gene match. The CDR3 loop reads CASSRAGSSYNEQFF. In DNA form, the CDR3 reads TGCGCCAGCAGCCGAGCGGGGAGCTCCTACAATGAGCAGTTCTTC.

The V and J genes are TRBV2 and TRBJ1-1; perhaps TRBD1 as D (5 bases). Trimming left V 0 bases short and J 0 bases short, with 11 bases between. Germline lookup yields CDR1 SNHLY and CDR2 FYNNEI. The CDR3 extends over 16 amino acids. The CDR3 DNA reads as TGTGCCAGCAGTGAAGCGGGGCCGGGCCTGAACACTGAAGCTTTCTTT. Translated: CASSEAGPGLNTEAFF.

V gene TRBV4-2 combines with J gene TRBJ1-3, with D hard to call. This CDR3 region has 15 residues. Trimming took 0 bases from V and 5 from J, leaving 11 bases between them. In germline, CDR1 is LGHNA, CDR2 YNFKEQ. The CDR3 DNA sequence: TGTGCCAGCAGCCAAGATATGAGGATTCGAAACACCATATATTTT. It codes for CASSQDMRIRNTIYF.

The gene calls are TRBV27 and TRBJ2-3; D might be TRBD2 (6 bases). Trimming cost V 5 bases and J 2 bases, with 17 bases left between them. The length of the CDR3 is 16 residues. Per the germline V gene, CDR1 is MNHEY and CDR2 is SMNVEV (reference sequence). This CDR3 is CASSPSAGEVTDTQYF. CDR3 bases: TGTGCCAGCAGTCCCTCAGCCGGGGAGGTCACAGATACGCAGTATTTT.

The CDR3: CASSLAPRGHEQYF. CDR3 coding DNA: TGTGCCAGCAGCTTAGCCCCCAGGGGTCACGAGCAGTACTTC. The chain carries TRBV11-2 and TRBJ2-7; maybe TRBD1 (6 bases). CDR1 SGHAT and CDR2 FQNNGV come from the germline V gene. The ends were cut back, 1 base at V and 5 bases at J, with 12 bases in the middle. This CDR3 has 14 residues.

CDR3 amino acids: CASSASGGGDEQYF. CDR3 nucleotides: TGTGCCAGCAGTGCCTCCGGGGGTGGCGACGAGCAGTACTTC. This chain joins TRBV6-4 and TRBJ2-7, with D perhaps TRBD2 (6 bases). Germline V CDR1 and CDR2: MRHNA, SNTAGT. The CDR3 loop spans 14 amino acids. V lost 4 bases and J 5 bases, leaving 15 bases between the germline ends.

This sequence joins TRBV30 and TRBJ2-1; no firm D call. Germline-derived CDR1 and CDR2 are GTSNPN and SVGIG (reference sequence). V lost 7 bases and J 0 bases, leaving 13 bases between the germline ends. CDR3 length equals 14 residues. The CDR3 sequence: CASPRSGSYNEQFF. The DNA for the CDR3 is TGTGCCTCCCCACGGTCAGGCTCCTACAATGAGCAGTTCTTC.

The chain uses TRBV4-3 and TRBJ2-7, with D uncertain. V was shortened by 1 base and J by 0 bases, with 13 bases between the two germline ends. CDR1 and CDR2 from the germline V gene are LGHNA and YSLEER. There are 16 residues in the CDR3. The chain's CDR3 is CASSQVPGPVSYEQYF. For the CDR3, the DNA is TGCGCCAGCAGCCAAGTCCCGGGTCCCGTCTCCTACGAGCAGTACTTC.

The chain's CDR3 is CASNMGAVRGDTQYF. Written as DNA, the CDR3 is TGTGCCAGCAACATGGGGGCGGTCCGGGGAGATACGCAGTATTTT. The rearrangement uses TRBV7-2 and TRBJ2-3, with D perhaps TRBD1 (6 bases). V lost 7 bases and J 5 bases, leaving 19 bases between the germline ends. The CDR3 contains 15 residues. Germline lookup yields CDR1 SGHTA and CDR2 FQGNSA.

The chain links TRBV5-8 to TRBJ2-7; 7 nucleotides match TRBD1. V shed 4 bases and J 3 bases; nucleotides not matched to a gene: 10. CDR3 length: 15 amino acids. The germline V gene has CDR1 SGHTS and CDR2 YDEGEE. The CDR3 coding sequence is TGTGCCAGCAGCCGATACAGGGGACCCGACTACGAGCAGTACTTC. Residues: CASSRYRGPDYEQYF.

This clone has a single count. The rearrangement joins TRBV2 to TRBJ2-7; D is ambiguous. From germline, CDR1 is SNHLY and CDR2 FYNNEI. Trimming stripped 5 bases from V and 0 bases from J, with 5 bases between. The CDR3 contains 12 residues. Here the CDR3 reads CASSPVSYEQYF. The CDR3 DNA reads TGTGCCAGCAGTCCGGTCTCCTACGAGCAGTACTTC.

The rearrangement links TRBV5-1 to TRBJ2-1; 8 nucleotides agree with TRBD2. Unmatched junction bases numbered 8, after V lost 4 bases and J lost 5 bases. There are 15 residues in the CDR3. Germline V gene sequence: CDR1 SGHRS, CDR2 YFSETQ. CDR3 loop: CASSRRGGQDNEQFF. In DNA, the CDR3 is TGCGCCAGCAGCCGTCGGGGGGGCCAGGACAATGAGCAGTTCTTC.